These 2 T cell receptor beta chains originate from one sample sequenced in a study of blood T cell repertoires in COVID-19 (dated by TCRdb to about 2020). The library was made by the immunoSEQ multiplex PCR assay. The clones in this table, taken by TCRdb from immuneACCESS, are in-frame only. Not every clone is retained; where verified, under half of the shortfall comes from an unresolved V gene, and the cause of the rest is unknown. Counted in this sample were approximately 150,000 clones; around 80% of them appeared once. The top ten clonotypes cover roughly 19% of the sample. The material sequenced was peripheral blood. These receptors were taken from a woman aged 80 or over with acute or convalescent COVID-19.

This clone was picked up one time. The chain couples TRBV3-1 (or the pseudogene TRBV3-2) to TRBJ1-2; D is possibly TRBD1 (6 bases). CDR3 length equals 13 residues. The germline V and J ends were trimmed by 1 base and 6 bases, with 9 bases remaining between them. Germline V gives CDR1 LGHDT, CDR2 YNNKEL (reference sequence). This CDR3 reads CASSQGGGHGYTF. The CDR3 DNA sequence: TGTGCCAGCAGCCAAGGGGGGGGCCATGGCTACACCTTC.

The V and J genes are TRBV4-2 and TRBJ2-5; TRBD2 aligns across 13 bases. CDR1 is LGHNA and CDR2 is YNFKEQ in the germline V gene. This CDR3 spans 18 amino acids. V trimming: 2 bases; J trimming: 4 bases; junction bases outside the gene matches: 10. CDR3 nucleotide sequence: TGTGCCAGCAGCCAACTCTCGGGACTAGCGGGATTGAGAGAGACCCAGTACTTC. Translating it yields CASSQLSGLAGLRETQYF.